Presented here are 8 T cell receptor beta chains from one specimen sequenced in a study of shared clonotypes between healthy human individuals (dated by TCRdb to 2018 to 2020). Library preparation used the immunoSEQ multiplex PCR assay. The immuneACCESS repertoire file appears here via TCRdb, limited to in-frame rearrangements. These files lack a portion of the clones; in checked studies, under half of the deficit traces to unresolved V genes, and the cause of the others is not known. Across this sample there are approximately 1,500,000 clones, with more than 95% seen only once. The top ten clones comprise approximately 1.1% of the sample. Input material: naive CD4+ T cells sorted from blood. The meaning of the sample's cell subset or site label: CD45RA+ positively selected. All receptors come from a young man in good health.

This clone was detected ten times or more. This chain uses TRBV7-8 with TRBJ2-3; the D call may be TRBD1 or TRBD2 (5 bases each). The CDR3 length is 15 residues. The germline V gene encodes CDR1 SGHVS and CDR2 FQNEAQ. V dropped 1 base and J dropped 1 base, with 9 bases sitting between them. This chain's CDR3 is CASSLDMGGTDTQYF. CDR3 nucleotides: TGTGCCAGCAGCTTAGATATGGGGGGCACAGATACGCAGTATTTT. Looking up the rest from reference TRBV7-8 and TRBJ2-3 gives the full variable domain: GAGVSQSPRYKVAKRGQDVALRCDPISGHVSLFWYQQALGQGPEFLTYFQNEAQLDKSGLPSDRFFAERPEGSVSTLKIQRTQQEDSAVYLCASSLDMGGTDTQYFGPGTRLTVL.

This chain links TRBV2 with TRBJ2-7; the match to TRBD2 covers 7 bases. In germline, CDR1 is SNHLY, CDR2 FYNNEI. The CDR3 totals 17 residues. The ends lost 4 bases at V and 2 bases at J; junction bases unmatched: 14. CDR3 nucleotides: TGTGCCAGCAGTGGCTGGGGGGGAGGACAAGACCCCTACGAGCAGTACTTC. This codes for CASSGWGGGQDPYEQYF.

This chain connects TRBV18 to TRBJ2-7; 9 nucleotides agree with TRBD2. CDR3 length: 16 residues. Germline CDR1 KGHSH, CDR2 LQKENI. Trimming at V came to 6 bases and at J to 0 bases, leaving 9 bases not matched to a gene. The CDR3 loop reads CASSIGVSGSSYEQYF. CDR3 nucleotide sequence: TGTGCCAGCTCGATCGGTGTTAGCGGGAGCTCCTACGAGCAGTACTTC.

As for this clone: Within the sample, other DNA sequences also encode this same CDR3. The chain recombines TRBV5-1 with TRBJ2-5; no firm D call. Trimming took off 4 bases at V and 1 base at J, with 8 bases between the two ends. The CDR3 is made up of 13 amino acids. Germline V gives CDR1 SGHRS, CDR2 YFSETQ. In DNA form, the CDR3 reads TGCGCCAGCAGCGGCGGACCCCAAGAGACCCAGTACTTC. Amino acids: CASSGGPQETQYF.

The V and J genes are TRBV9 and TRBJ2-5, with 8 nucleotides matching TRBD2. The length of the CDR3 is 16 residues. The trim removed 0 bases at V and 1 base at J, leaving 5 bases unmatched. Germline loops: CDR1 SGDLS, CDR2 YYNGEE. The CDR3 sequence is CASSVGGLDFQETQYF. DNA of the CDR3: TGTGCCAGCAGCGTAGGGGGACTAGATTTCCAAGAGACCCAGTACTTC.

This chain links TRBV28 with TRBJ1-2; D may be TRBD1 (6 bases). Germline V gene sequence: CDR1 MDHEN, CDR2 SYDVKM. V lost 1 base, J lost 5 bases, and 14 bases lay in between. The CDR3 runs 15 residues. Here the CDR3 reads CASSLFTGKGYGYTF. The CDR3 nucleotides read TGTGCCAGCAGTTTATTTACAGGGAAAGGGTATGGCTACACCTTC.

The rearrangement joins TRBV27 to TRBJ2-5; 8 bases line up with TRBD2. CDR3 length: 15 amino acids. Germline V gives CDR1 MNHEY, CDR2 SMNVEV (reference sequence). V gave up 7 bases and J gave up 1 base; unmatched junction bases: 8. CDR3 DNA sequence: TGTGCCAGCATCGGGCTAGCGGGTAGCCAAGAGACCCAGTACTTC. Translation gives CASIGLAGSQETQYF.

Here the CDR3 DNA reads TGTGCCAGCACCTGGAAAGGGGACAGCATGAACACTGAAGCTTTCTTT. This translates into CASTWKGDSMNTEAFF. The V gene is TRBV5-4, the J gene TRBJ1-1; 7 nucleotides align to TRBD1. There are 16 residues in the CDR3. Trimming at V came to 6 bases and at J to 0 bases, leaving 11 bases not matched to a gene. Germline V CDR1 and CDR2: SGHNT, YYREEE (reference sequence). The full variable domain, in which reference TRBV5-4 and TRBJ1-1 provide the parts outside the CDR3, is ETGVTQSPTHLIKTRGQQVTLRCSSQSGHNTVSWYQQALGQGPQFIFQYYREEENGRGNFPPRFSGLQFPNYSSELNVNALELDDSALYLCASTWKGDSMNTEAFFGQGTRLTVV.